The rows below give T cell receptor beta chains drawn from one sample of a study of early stage breast cancer tumors. Profiling relied on immunoSEQ multiplex PCR, and the TCRdb table lists in-frame clones only, not all of them. The sample gives some 28,000 clones, roughly three fifths of which show up once; 7% to 9% is in the top ten. The source material was breast tumor tissue. These receptors were taken from a person in their fifties with breast cancer. CDR3s include the opening cysteine and the closing phenylalanine or tryptophan. The D gene is left open where the match is weak. Size tells how often a clone was seen (once, few, many) or the class of an expanded clone, and some rows leave it out.

clone_size j_call d_call v_call cdr3_aa cdr3_nt
medium-sized TRBJ2-3 TRBD2 TRBV11-2 CASSWALAGGPDTQYF TGTGCCAGCAGCTGGGCTCTAGCGGGAGGGCCAGATACGCAGTATTTT
- TRBJ2-1 TRBD1 TRBV7-3 CASSLDRASYNEQFF TGTGCCAGCAGCCTCGACAGGGCGTCCTACAATGAGCAGTTCTTC
- TRBJ2-3 - TRBV5-1 CASSFGHPIRSTDTQYF TGCGCCAGCAGCTTCGGACACCCTATCCGGAGCACAGATACGCAGTATTTT
- TRBJ1-2 - TRBV5-1 CASAPGGSLNYGYTF TGCGCCAGCGCGCCGGGGGGAAGCCTTAACTATGGCTACACCTTC
- TRBJ2-3 - TRBV13 CASRTRGGSTDTQYF TGTGCCAGCAGAACTCGAGGGGGGAGCACAGATACGCAGTATTTT
- TRBJ1-5 - TRBV7-8 CASSLAGQTSNQPQHF TGTGCCAGCAGCTTAGCGGGGCAGACCAGCAATCAGCCCCAGCATTTT
- TRBJ2-3 - TRBV27 CARGPTLDTQYF TGTGCCAGGGGACCCACCTTGGATACGCAGTATTTT
once TRBJ2-3 - TRBV11-2 CASSLSRGARSTDTQYF TGTGCCAGCAGCTTAAGTCGGGGGGCCCGGTCCACAGATACGCAGTATTTT
- TRBJ1-1 - TRBV27 CASSLKDGRGTEAFF TGTGCCAGCAGTTTAAAGGATGGGAGGGGGACTGAAGCTTTCTTT
- TRBJ2-7 TRBD1 TRBV15 CATSRADRGVEQYF TGTGCCACCAGCAGAGCTGACAGGGGAGTTGAGCAGTACTTC
few TRBJ2-5 - TRBV11-2 CASSPDRYQETQYF TGTGCCAGCAGCCCGGACAGATACCAAGAGACCCAGTACTTC
- TRBJ2-2 - TRBV18 CASSPSTTTGELFF TGTGCCAGCTCCCCGAGCACCACCACCGGGGAGCTGTTTTTT
- TRBJ1-2 - TRBV6-6 CASTLLGGGAAYGYTF TGTGCCAGCACCCTGCTTGGAGGGGGGGCGGCTTATGGCTACACCTTC
- TRBJ2-3 - TRBV5-1 CASKKGSSTDTQYF TGCGCCAGCAAGAAGGGCTCTAGCACAGATACGCAGTATTTT
- TRBJ2-7 - TRBV2 CASSDGVASYEQYF TGTGCCAGCAGTGACGGAGTGGCCTCCTACGAGCAGTACTTC
many TRBJ2-3 TRBD2 TRBV7-9 CASSRTSGRAVDTQYF TGTGCCAGCAGCCGCACTAGCGGGAGGGCCGTGGATACGCAGTATTTT
once TRBJ2-7 TRBD1 TRBV20-1 CSTGTGDEQYF TGCAGTACCGGGACAGGGGACGAGCAGTACTTC
- TRBJ1-1 TRBD1 TRBV7-8 CASSPLTGEAFF TGTGCCAGCAGCCCGCTGACAGGGGAAGCTTTCTTT
few TRBJ2-2 TRBD2 TRBV5-4 CASSTTGTITGELFF TGTGCCAGCAGCACCACCGGGACTATCACCGGGGAGCTGTTTTTT
- TRBJ1-1 - TRBV9 CASSVGDITGRRAEAFF TGTGCCAGCAGCGTGGGAGACATAACAGGGAGGAGGGCTGAAGCTTTCTTT
- TRBJ2-1 - TRBV13 CASSLTRGDYNEQFF TGTGCCAGCAGCTTAACCAGGGGGGACTACAATGAGCAGTTCTTC
- TRBJ2-2 TRBD1 TRBV5-1 CASSLEDRGAAGELFF TGCGCCAGCAGCTTGGAAGACAGGGGGGCGGCCGGGGAGCTGTTTTTT
few TRBJ2-1 - TRBV27 CASRQPGYHEQFF TGTGCCAGCAGGCAGCCAGGGTATCATGAGCAGTTCTTC
few TRBJ2-2 TRBD2 TRBV9 CASSPGTSHGELFF TGTGCCAGCAGCCCAGGGACTAGCCACGGGGAGCTGTTTTTT
- TRBJ2-3 - TRBV5-1 CASSVSTDTQYF TGCGCCAGCTCCGTTAGCACAGATACGCAGTATTTT
- TRBJ2-2 - TRBV7-9 CASSSRLEGPGELFF TGTGCCAGCAGCTCGCGCCTGGAGGGTCCCGGGGAGCTGTTTTTT
- TRBJ2-2 TRBD1 TRBV18 CASSDTGTGVSTGELFF TGTGCCAGCTCCGACACCGGGACAGGGGTCAGCACCGGGGAGCTGTTTTTT
- TRBJ2-3 - TRBV9 CASSVDPWPGTDTQYF TGTGCCAGCAGCGTAGACCCCTGGCCAGGCACAGATACGCAGTATTTT
- TRBJ2-3 TRBD2 TRBV7-9 CASSPGLAGGRDTQYF TGTGCCAGCAGCCCCGGACTAGCGGGCGGAAGGGATACGCAGTATTTT
- TRBJ1-3 - TRBV23-1 CASSHLGLFHSGNTIYF TGCGCCAGCAGTCATCTGGGACTGTTCCACTCTGGAAACACCATATATTTT
- TRBJ2-5 - TRBV5-6 CASRTQVLSETQYF TGTGCCAGCAGAACTCAGGTTCTTTCCGAGACCCAGTACTTC
- TRBJ2-4 TRBD2 TRBV7-6 CASSPRGSGRGDIQYF TGTGCCAGCAGCCCTAGGGGTAGCGGGAGAGGGGACATTCAGTACTTC
few TRBJ1-5 TRBD1 TRBV19 CASKENRGGQPQHF TGTGCCAGTAAGGAGAACAGGGGTGGTCAGCCCCAGCATTTT
few TRBJ2-7 TRBD2 TRBV29-1 CSVASGAPSYEQYF TGCAGCGTAGCCAGCGGGGCCCCCTCCTACGAGCAGTACTTC
- TRBJ2-3 - TRBV18 CASSQDRTYTDTQYF TGTGCCAGCTCCCAGGACAGAACTTACACAGATACGCAGTATTTT
once TRBJ2-1 - TRBV10-2 CASSGASLSYNEQFF TGCGCCAGCAGTGGGGCTAGTCTCTCCTACAATGAGCAGTTCTTC
few TRBJ2-1 TRBD2 TRBV7-2 CASSLQTSGYNEQFF TGTGCCAGCAGCTTACAGACTAGCGGATACAATGAGCAGTTCTTC
- TRBJ2-3 - TRBV9 CASSISVADTQYF TGTGCCAGCAGTATTAGTGTCGCAGATACGCAGTATTTT
- TRBJ2-3 - TRBV28 CASSPRNTQYF TGTGCCAGCAGTCCCCGGAATACGCAGTATTTT
- TRBJ2-7 TRBD1 TRBV5-1 CASSYGQGGSYEQYF TGCGCCAGCAGCTACGGACAGGGAGGATCCTACGAGCAGTACTTC
- TRBJ2-7 - TRBV18 CASSPRPPYEQYF TGTGCCAGCTCACCACGTCCCCCCTACGAGCAGTACTTC
few TRBJ2-2 - TRBV2 CASSLSGELFF TGTGCCAGCAGTTTGTCGGGGGAGCTGTTTTTT
few TRBJ2-7 TRBD1 TRBV10-3 CAIRGTGPSYEQYF TGTGCCATCAGGGGGACAGGCCCTTCCTACGAGCAGTACTTC
- TRBJ2-2 TRBD2 TRBV5-1 CASSFQAGGPGELFF TGCGCCAGCAGCTTCCAAGCGGGAGGGCCCGGGGAGCTGTTTTTT
- TRBJ1-2 - TRBV5-6 CASSSRTAQGYGYTF TGTGCCAGCAGCTCCCGGACCGCCCAGGGCTATGGCTACACCTTC
medium-sized TRBJ1-1 - TRBV15 CATGGVVSANTEAFF TGTGCCACGGGGGGGGTGGTCAGCGCGAACACTGAAGCTTTCTTT
- TRBJ2-6 - TRBV18 CASSPRQVTGANVLTF TGTGCCAGCTCACCTAGACAGGTGACTGGGGCCAACGTCCTGACTTTC
- TRBJ1-2 - TRBV25-1 CASSAEQGNYGYTF TGTGCCAGCAGTGCAGAACAGGGTAACTATGGCTACACCTTC
few TRBJ1-2 TRBD1 TRBV10-1 CASSGYRGGCGYTF TGCGCCAGCAGTGGGTACAGGGGGGGCTGTGGCTACACCTTC
- TRBJ1-2 - TRBV19 CASSQPGGDGYTF TGTGCCAGTAGTCAACCGGGGGGGGATGGCTACACCTTC
- TRBJ2-5 - TRBV7-2 CASSSPIFQYQETQYF TGTGCCAGCAGCTCCCCGATATTTCAGTACCAAGAGACCCAGTACTTC
- TRBJ2-7 - TRBV6-6 CASSLGERVEQYF TGTGCCAGCAGTCTAGGGGAGAGGGTAGAGCAGTACTTC
- TRBJ2-7 TRBD1 TRBV5-1 CASSVQGYEQYF TGCGCCAGCAGCGTACAGGGGTACGAGCAGTACTTC
- TRBJ2-1 TRBD2 TRBV14 CASSLGTSGPYNEQFF TGTGCCAGCAGCCTTGGGACTAGCGGGCCCTACAATGAGCAGTTCTTC
few TRBJ2-1 - TRBV9 CASSVDLVYNEQFF TGTGCCAGCAGCGTAGATCTAGTCTACAATGAGCAGTTCTTC